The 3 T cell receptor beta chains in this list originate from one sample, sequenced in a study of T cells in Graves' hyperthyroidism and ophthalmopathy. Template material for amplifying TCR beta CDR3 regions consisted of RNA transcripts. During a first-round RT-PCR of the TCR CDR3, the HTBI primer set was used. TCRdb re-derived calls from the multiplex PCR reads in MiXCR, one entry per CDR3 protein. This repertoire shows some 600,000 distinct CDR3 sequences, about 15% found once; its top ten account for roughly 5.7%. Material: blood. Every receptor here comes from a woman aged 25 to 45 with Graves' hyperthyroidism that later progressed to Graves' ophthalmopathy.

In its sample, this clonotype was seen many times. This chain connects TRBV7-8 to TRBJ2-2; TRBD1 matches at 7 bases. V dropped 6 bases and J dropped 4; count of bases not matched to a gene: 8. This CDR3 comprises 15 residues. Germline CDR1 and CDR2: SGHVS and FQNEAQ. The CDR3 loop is CASRPGTAVTGELFF. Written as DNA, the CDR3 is TGTGCCAGCAGGCCCGGGACAGCTGTCACCGGGGAGCTGTTTTTT.

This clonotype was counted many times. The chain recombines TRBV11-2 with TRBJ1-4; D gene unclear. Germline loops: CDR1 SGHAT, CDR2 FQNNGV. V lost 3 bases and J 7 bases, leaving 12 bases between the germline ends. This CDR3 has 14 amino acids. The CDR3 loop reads CASSLRQPVEKLFF. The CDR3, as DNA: TGTGCCAGCAGCTTGAGACAACCTGTTGAAAAACTGTTTTTT.

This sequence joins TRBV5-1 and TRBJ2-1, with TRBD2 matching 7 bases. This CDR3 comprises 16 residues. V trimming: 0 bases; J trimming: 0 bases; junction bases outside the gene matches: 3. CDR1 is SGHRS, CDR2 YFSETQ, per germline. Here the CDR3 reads CASSLEGGGSYNEQFF. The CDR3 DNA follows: TGCGCCAGCAGCTTGGAAGGCGGGGGCTCCTACAATGAGCAGTTCTTC.